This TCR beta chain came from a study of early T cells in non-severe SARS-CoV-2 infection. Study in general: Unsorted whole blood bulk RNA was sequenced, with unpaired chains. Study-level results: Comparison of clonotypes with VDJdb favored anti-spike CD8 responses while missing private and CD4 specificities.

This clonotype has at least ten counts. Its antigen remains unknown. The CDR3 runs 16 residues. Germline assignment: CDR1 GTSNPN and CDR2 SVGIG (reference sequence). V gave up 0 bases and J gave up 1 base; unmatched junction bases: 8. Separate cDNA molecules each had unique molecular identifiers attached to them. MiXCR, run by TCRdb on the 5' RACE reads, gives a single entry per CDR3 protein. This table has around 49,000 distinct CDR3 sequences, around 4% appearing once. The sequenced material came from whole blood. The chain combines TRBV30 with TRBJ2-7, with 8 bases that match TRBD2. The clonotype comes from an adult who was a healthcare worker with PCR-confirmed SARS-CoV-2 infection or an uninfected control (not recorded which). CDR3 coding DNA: TGTGCCTGGAGTGTACGGAGTAGCGGGGATTCCTACGAGCAGTACTTC. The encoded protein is CAWSVRSSGDSYEQYF. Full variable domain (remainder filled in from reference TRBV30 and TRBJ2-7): SQTIHQWPATLVQPVGSPLSLECTVEGTSNPNLYWYRQAAGRGLQLLFYSVGIGQISSEVPQNLSASRPQDRQFILSSKKLLLSDSGFYLCAWSVRSSGDSYEQYFGPGTRLTVT.